This T cell receptor (beta chain) appears in the sequencing data of a study of cytomegalovirus exposure and HLA in healthy donors. Study-wide points: The classifier, whose performance was assessed in both the original and validation cohorts, reportedly diagnosed cytomegalovirus status with high specificity and sensitivity. DRB1 had the most TCR associations and HLA-C the fewest, a later analysis found, with rates varying by HLA locus. Altogether, more than 150 TCR beta chains were recorded as cytomegalovirus-associated.

With 60 Vbeta and 13 Jbeta primers, the PCR was carried out. Method: immunoSEQ multiplex PCR; TCRdb's copy keeps in-frame clones and lacks some. Among 90,000 to 110,000 clones listed, about 76% were seen once. To note about this clone: Its matching antigen is unknown.

The sequence was obtained from a man aged 35 to 55 in good health and CMV-seronegative. The sample was PBMCs.

CDR3 DNA: TGTGCCAGCAGTGTTAGCGGGGGGCAATTAGGGACCCAGTACTTC. It is translated as CASSVSGGQLGTQYF. V gene TRBV28 combines with J gene TRBJ2-5; 10 bases align to TRBD2. The CDR3 is 15 amino acids. The trim removed 5 bases at V and 7 bases at J, leaving 10 bases unmatched. Looked up from germline, CDR1 is MDHEN and CDR2 is SYDVKM.